The present entry profiles one TCR beta chain with its context. Its specificity is unknown. The data belong to a study of blood T cells in healthy people across ages. Then a second PCR, running about 6 to 11 cycles, was carried out with a sample-barcoded 5' primer and a J-beta primer mix. A template-switch adaptor containing 12 random nucleotides labeled each cDNA molecule. TCRdb re-called the 5' RACE reads with MiXCR, one entry per CDR3 protein. The repertoire holds some 900,000 distinct CDR3 sequences, approximately 49% seen once, with 13% in the top ten. General study points: As age increased, TCR beta diversity per million T cells fell in a roughly linear fashion. The study could not conclusively compare naive and antigen-experienced cells, given its unsorted PBMCs.

The specimen was blood. The source of this sequence is a man aged 30 to 45 in good health.

The CDR3 spells CSAPPGRTYEQYF. The CDR3 nucleotides read TGCAGTGCCCCTCCCGGACGTACCTACGAGCAGTACTTC. This chain connects TRBV20-1 to TRBJ2-7; D unresolved. This CDR3 spans 13 amino acids. Trimming cost V 6 bases and J 2 bases, with 14 bases left between them. Germline loops: CDR1 DFQATT, CDR2 SNEGSKA (reference sequence).